This passage covers 10 T cell receptor beta chains from one sample sequenced in a study of cytomegalovirus exposure and HLA in healthy donors. Sequencing used immunoSEQ multiplex PCR; TCRdb keeps in-frame clones, though not all of them. The sample has 280,000 or so clones, roughly 90% seen once; the top ten hold about 0.9%. Specimen: PBMCs. The receptors were gathered from a woman between 18 and 30 years old in good health and CMV-seronegative.

Remarks on this clone: The sample has other DNA sequences that encode this CDR3 too. The chain recombines TRBV13 with TRBJ2-7, with a weak D call TRBD1 (5 bases). V lost 3 bases and J 2 bases, leaving 14 bases between the germline ends. The CDR3 has 15 amino acids. Germline V gene sequence: CDR1 PRHDT, CDR2 FYEKMQ (reference sequence). CDR3 loop: CASSLGRDSTYEQYF. CDR3 coding DNA: TGTGCCAGCAGCTTGGGCAGGGATTCAACCTACGAGCAGTACTTC.

Here the CDR3 DNA reads TGCGCCAGCAGCCTCGGGACAGGGTTGAGGAATGAGCAGTTCTTC. Translating gives CASSLGTGLRNEQFF. V is TRBV5-1 and J is TRBJ2-1, with TRBD1 identical over 9 bases. This CDR3 is 15 amino acids long. Germline V gene sequence: CDR1 SGHRS, CDR2 YFSETQ. V trimming: 4 bases; J trimming: 7 bases; junction bases outside the gene matches: 9.

This sequence joins TRBV11-2 and TRBJ1-1; D is ambiguous. The V and J ends lost 8 bases and 1 base respectively, with 2 bases between them. The V gene's germline CDR1 is SGHAT and CDR2 FQNNGV. This CDR3 has 10 residues. The CDR3 is CASRNTEAFF. The CDR3 DNA reads as TGTGCCAGCCGGAACACTGAAGCTTTCTTT.

This rearrangement joins TRBV6-4 to TRBJ2-7; D perhaps matches TRBD2 (5 bases). Germline V CDR1 and CDR2: MRHNA, SNTAGT. CDR3 size: 13 residues. V lost 3 bases to trimming and J lost 6 bases, with 12 bases between them. For the CDR3, the DNA is TGTGCCAGCAGTGAAGTAGCGTTCGGCGAGCAGTACTTC. Protein: CASSEVAFGEQYF.

A few counts support this clone. This chain uses TRBV9 with TRBJ1-6; D not certain. The CDR3 contains 17 residues. CDR1 is SGDLS, CDR2 YYNGEE, per germline. The V and J ends lost 4 bases and 10 bases respectively, with 24 bases between them. The CDR3 is CASSPLRVASIGSPLHF. The CDR3 DNA reads TGTGCCAGCAGCCCCTTGAGGGTTGCATCAATTGGGTCACCCCTCCACTTT. The complete variable domain, with remaining parts taken from reference TRBV9 and TRBJ1-6, reads DSGVTQTPKHLITATGQRVTLRCSPRSGDLSVYWYQQSLDQGLQFLIQYYNGEERAKGNILERFSAQQFPDLHSELNLSSLELGDSALYFCASSPLRVASIGSPLHFGNGTRLTVT.

The rearrangement links TRBV7-2 to TRBJ2-7; 7 nucleotides line up with TRBD2. Trimming took 5 bases from V and 7 from J; bases not matched to a gene: 20. Germline CDR1 reads SGHTA; CDR2 reads FQGNSA. The CDR3 is 17 residues long. The CDR3 here is CASSQLAGVPLKREQYF. The CDR3 coding sequence is TGTGCCAGCAGCCAACTCGCGGGGGTTCCCCTTAAACGGGAGCAGTACTTC.

V usage is TRBV11-2 and J usage is TRBJ2-5, with 7 bases lining up with TRBD2. The CDR3 is made up of 12 amino acids. Germline CDR1 and CDR2: SGHAT and FQNNGV. The V and J ends lost 5 bases and 10 bases, in that order; junction bases with no gene match: 7. The CDR3 nucleotides read TGTGCCAGCAGCGTGGGAGGGCCGGACCAGTACTTC. Translation: CASSVGGPDQYF.

The rearrangement links TRBV9 to TRBJ1-3; tentatively, D is TRBD1 (5 bases). The germline V gene encodes CDR1 SGDLS and CDR2 YYNGEE. This CDR3 contains 12 residues. V gave up 5 bases and J gave up 8 bases, with 11 bases separating them. The DNA of the CDR3 is TGTGCCAGCAGTGCCTCAGGGTACACCATATATTTT. This translates into CASSASGYTIYF.

The chain is built from TRBV15 and TRBJ2-1, with no clear D. The CDR3 contains 15 residues. V lost 7 bases and J 5 bases, leaving 18 bases between the germline ends. Germline assignment: CDR1 LNHNV and CDR2 YYDKDF (reference sequence). DNA of the CDR3: TGTGCCACCAAGTTCTCAGCGCCTGAACACAATGAGCAGTTCTTC. Protein sequence: CATKFSAPEHNEQFF.

The V call is TRBV28, the J call TRBJ1-5, with D perhaps matching TRBD1 (5 bases). Trimming removed 2 bases from V and 0 bases from J, with 11 bases in between. There are 16 residues in the CDR3. Germline lookup yields CDR1 MDHEN and CDR2 SYDVKM. The CDR3 DNA reads TGTGCCAGCAGTTTACGGGGGTCTGGTAGCAATCAGCCCCAGCATTTT. It yields the protein CASSLRGSGSNQPQHF.